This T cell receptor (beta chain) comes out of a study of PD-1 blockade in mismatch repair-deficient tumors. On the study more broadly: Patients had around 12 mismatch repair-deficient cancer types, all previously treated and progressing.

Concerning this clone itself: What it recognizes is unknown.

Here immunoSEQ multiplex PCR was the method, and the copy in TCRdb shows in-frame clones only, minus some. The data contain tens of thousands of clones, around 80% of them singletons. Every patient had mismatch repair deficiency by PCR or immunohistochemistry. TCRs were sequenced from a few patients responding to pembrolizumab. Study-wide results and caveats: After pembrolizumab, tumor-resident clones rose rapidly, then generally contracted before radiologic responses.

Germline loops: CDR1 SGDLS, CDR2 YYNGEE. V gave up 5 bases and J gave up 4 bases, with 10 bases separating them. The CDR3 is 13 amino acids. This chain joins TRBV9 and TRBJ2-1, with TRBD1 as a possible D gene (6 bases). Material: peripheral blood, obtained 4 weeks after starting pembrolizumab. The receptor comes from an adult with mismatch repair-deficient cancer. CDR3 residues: CASSPQGYNEQFF. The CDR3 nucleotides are TGTGCCAGCAGTCCACAGGGTTACAATGAGCAGTTCTTC.